This T cell receptor (beta chain) was captured by sequencing in a study of blood T cell repertoires in COVID-19. Across the whole study: Samples representing acute and convalescent COVID-19 were sourced from the United States, Italy and Spain. PBMCs, B-cell-depleted T cells, or T cells provided the cDNA or gDNA that made up the material.

Source study methods: Amplification with reference gene primers provided the estimates of nucleated cell counts. TCRdb keeps only in-frame clones here, not all; method: immunoSEQ multiplex PCR. D and trimming come from the DNA, and the V and J calls and clone size come from that table. In the table there are about 400,000 clones, roughly 90% of which are singletons. This CDR3 is 14 amino acids long. V lost 0 bases to trimming and J lost 5 bases, with 12 bases between them. The germline gives CDR1 SGHRS, CDR2 YFSETQ. This sequence was found in a man aged 40-55 years with acute or convalescent COVID-19. Material: peripheral blood. This sequence joins TRBV5-1 and TRBJ2-7, with a tentative D call TRBD2 (6 bases). CDR3 sequence: CASSLARAGNEQYF. CDR3 in DNA: TGCGCCAGCAGCTTGGCGAGGGCGGGGAACGAGCAGTACTTC.